This T cell receptor (beta chain) was sequenced during a study of type 1 and type 2 diabetes patients. In the study overall: A total of 15 million to 20 million paired-end reads came from the whole study.

Study observations and caveats: Highly-expanded CD4+ clones were few in type 2 diabetes, median one, roughly 4% of reads.

Each diabetic donor fulfilled classification criteria for either type 1 or type 2. About this clonotype itself: Antigen unknown.

V dropped 0 bases and J dropped 4; count of bases not matched to a gene: 8. The CDR3 runs 16 residues. Germline V gives CDR1 MGHRA, CDR2 YSYEKL. PCR was run on genomic DNA. Multiplex PCR with 30 forward and 13 reverse primers amplified the TCR beta CDR3. TCRdb reprocessed the multiplex PCR reads via MiXCR and lists one record per CDR3 protein. The table includes some 250,000 distinct CDR3 sequences, more than 40% detected once. The receptor's source is a man aged 18 to 29 with type 2 diabetes. The chain links TRBV4-1 to TRBJ1-2; 7 bases line up with TRBD1. Sequencing was carried out using peripheral blood mononuclear cells (PBMCs). CDR3 nucleotides: TGCGCCAGCAGCCAAGAGGCAGGGGGGCAGATCTATGGCTACACCTTC. Translating it yields CASSQEAGGQIYGYTF.